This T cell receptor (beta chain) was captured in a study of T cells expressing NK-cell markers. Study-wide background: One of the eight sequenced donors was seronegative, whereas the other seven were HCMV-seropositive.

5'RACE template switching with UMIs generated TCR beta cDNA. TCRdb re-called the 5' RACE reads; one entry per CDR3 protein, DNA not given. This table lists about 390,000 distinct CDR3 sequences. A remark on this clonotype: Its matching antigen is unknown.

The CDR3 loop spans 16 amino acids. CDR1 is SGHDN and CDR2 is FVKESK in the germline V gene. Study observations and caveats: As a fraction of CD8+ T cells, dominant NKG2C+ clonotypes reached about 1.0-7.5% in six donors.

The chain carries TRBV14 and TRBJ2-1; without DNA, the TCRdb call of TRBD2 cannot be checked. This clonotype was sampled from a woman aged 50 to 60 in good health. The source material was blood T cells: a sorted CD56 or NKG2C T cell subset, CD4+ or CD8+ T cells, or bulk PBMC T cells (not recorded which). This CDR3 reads CASSDELAAAYNEQFF. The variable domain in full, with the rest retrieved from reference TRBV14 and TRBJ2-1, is EAGVTQFPSHSVIEKGQTVTLRCDPISGHDNLYWYRRVMGKEIKFLLHFVKESKQDESGMPNNRFLAERTGGTYSTLKVQPAELEDSGVYFCASSDELAAAYNEQFFGPGTRLTVL.